This TCR beta chain came from a study of cytomegalovirus exposure and HLA in healthy donors. Study details: Caucasian-associated ancestry cluster membership applied to about 77% of approximately 420 genotyped donors. Study-level points and caveats: Looking again later, the authors saw that most CMV-associated TCR beta chains seemed HLA-restricted.

The germline V gene has CDR1 LNHDA and CDR2 SQIVND (reference sequence). The CDR3 totals 14 residues. V was pared by 5 bases and J by 3 bases, with 11 bases between. Details on this clone: No antigen is known for it.

Sampled while nominally healthy, donors likely had unrecorded immune exposures. The PCR contained 60 Vbeta and 13 Jbeta primers. Authors' data handling: In a later analysis, of tens of millions of unique beta chains, roughly 11 million appeared in at least two donors. Assay: immunoSEQ multiplex PCR; the TCRdb copy retains only in-frame clones and omits some. V and J calls and clone size follow that table, whereas D and trimming were derived from the DNA. Seen here are 140,000 to 150,000 clones, around 70% observed once, and the top ten hold approximately 2%. The sequenced material came from PBMCs. V usage is TRBV19 and J usage is TRBJ1-5; perhaps TRBD1 as D (5 bases). This clonotype originated in a woman aged 55-69 years in good health and CMV-seropositive. The CDR3 DNA follows: TGTGCCAGTAGTCCCCGACAGCTCAATCAGCCCCAGCATTTT. Its protein is CASSPRQLNQPQHF.